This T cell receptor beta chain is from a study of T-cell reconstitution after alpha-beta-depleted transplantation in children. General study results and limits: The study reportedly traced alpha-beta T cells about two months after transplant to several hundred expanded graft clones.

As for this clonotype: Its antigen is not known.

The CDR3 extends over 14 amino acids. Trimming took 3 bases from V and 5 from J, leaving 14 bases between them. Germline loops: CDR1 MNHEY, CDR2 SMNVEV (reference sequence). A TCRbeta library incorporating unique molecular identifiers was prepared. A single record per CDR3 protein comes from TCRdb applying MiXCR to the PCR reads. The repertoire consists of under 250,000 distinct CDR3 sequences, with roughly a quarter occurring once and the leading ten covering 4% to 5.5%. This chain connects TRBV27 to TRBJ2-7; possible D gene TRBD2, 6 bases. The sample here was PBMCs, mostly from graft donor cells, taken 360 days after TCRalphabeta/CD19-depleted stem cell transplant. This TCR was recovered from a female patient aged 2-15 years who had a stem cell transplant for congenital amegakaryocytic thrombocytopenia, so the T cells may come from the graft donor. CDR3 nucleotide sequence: TGTGCCAGCAGTTTGTTAGGGAGGAGCCACGAGCAGTACTTC. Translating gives CASSLLGRSHEQYF.